What follows describes a single T cell receptor beta chain. What it binds is not known. Repertoires were generated with immunoSEQ multiplex PCR, while TCRdb's copy carries only in-frame clones and drops some. The sample has fewer than 70,000 clones, around 80% seen once. Germline V CDR1 and CDR2: KGHSH, LQKENI. CDR3 length: 12 amino acids. V lost 6 bases and J lost 4, with 10 bases in between. These data come from a study of radiotherapy plus CTLA-4 blockade in lung cancer. For the study at large: Objective responses emerged in 15% to 20% of patients, and about 30% attained disease control.

CTLA-4 blockade with ipilimumab, together with focal radiation, was given to patients with chemo-refractory metastatic non-small-cell lung cancer. Study-wide results and caveats: In blood, tumor-derived TCR clones expanded after radiotherapy plus ipilimumab. Reportedly, early blood T cell clone dynamics best predicted response, with interferon-beta.

This sequence was found in a human donor with non-small cell lung cancer who had a complete response to radiotherapy plus ipilimumab. The J gene is TRBJ2-7, the V gene TRBV18, with D perhaps matching TRBD1 (5 bases). The sequenced sample was peripheral blood, obtained from a patient treated with radiotherapy plus ipilimumab. The DNA for the CDR3 is TGTGCCAGCTCCGACAGAAATTACGAGCAGTACTTC. This encodes CASSDRNYEQYF.